This entry describes one T cell receptor (beta chain). This clonotype was detected a few times. Its cognate antigen has yet to be identified. Within one base of it there is no much larger clone, and no base qualities were kept. This sample was taken from a study of early T cells in non-severe SARS-CoV-2 infection (dated by TCRdb to about 2021). About the investigation overall: Because TCR sequencing was done on bulk RNA from unsorted whole blood, the alpha and beta chains could not be paired.

Library preparation employed 5' RACE. Instrument on record: NextSeq 500. Unique molecular identifiers were attached to individual cDNA molecules in the TCR library protocol so that sequencing error and PCR bias could be corrected. Sequencing covered both TCR alpha and beta chains, and within each sample the abundances of alpha and beta sequences were tightly co-correlated. On the study's bioinformatics: Decombinator V4 was used to annotate the V gene, J gene and CDR3 of the TCR sequences. Expanded TCRs were defined as changing significantly between any two time points under a Poisson model with p below 0.0001. TCR abundances were normalised to the total number of TCRs sequenced per sample and were expressed as counts per million. A search of VDJdb, accessed on 1 November 2021, was run for TCRs annotated to CMV, EBV and SARS-CoV-2, with TCRs annotated for multiple antigens excluded. Using fastp at Q25 and MiXCR, TCRdb reprocessed the public reads and kept productive beta chains. Rows with a matching CDR3 protein are joined into one entry that keeps the most common DNA and genes. The V and J calls reflect TCRdb's pipeline rather than the authors' work. A total of 95,000 to 150,000 distinct CDR3 sequences appear in this sample, about 15% of them only once. The leading ten clones occupy roughly a fifth of the sample.

The paper as a whole reports these results and caveats: VDJdb matching was skewed toward anti-spike CD8 responses, so virus-specific expansions were likely underestimated and private and CD4 specificities were missed.

A case-control design nested within a healthcare worker cohort in London, UK, was used, with weekly nasopharyngeal swab PCR tests and blood sampling performed. Healthcare workers were enrolled in the week of the UK lockdown, from 23 to 31 March 2020, and were followed every week for up to roughly 15 weeks. The sample taken for sequencing was whole blood. The origin of this receptor is an adult who was a healthcare worker with PCR-confirmed SARS-CoV-2 infection or an uninfected control (not recorded which).

The nucleotide sequence reads as follows: TGTGCCAGCAGCTCCCGGGGGGGGCGTAACTATGGCTACACCTTC. Its protein reads: CASSSRGGRNYGYTF. The chain is made from TRBV7-8 and TRBJ1-2; TRBD1 is a possible D gene, resting on 6 matching bases. CDR1 SGHVS and CDR2 FQNEAQ are derived from the germline V gene. The CDR3 covers 15 residues, taking in both the cysteine and the phenylalanine. Only CDR3 DNA is held: 45 bases, read in frame from base 1. V was cut back by 4 bases and J by 1 base, leaving a gap of 13 bases between them.